This is a list of T cell receptor beta chains from one sample in a study of T cells in Graves' hyperthyroidism and ophthalmopathy. TCRdb reanalysed the multiplex PCR reads using MiXCR and keeps one entry per CDR3 protein. The profile shows some 740,000 distinct CDR3 sequences, approximately 14% of them singletons. Sequences were obtained from blood. The receptors come from a woman under 30 with Graves' hyperthyroidism. CDR3s include the opening cysteine and the closing phenylalanine or tryptophan. A D gene is named only where the DNA matches it firmly. Part of the rows lack a size; the others show once, few, many or a class for expanded clones.

clone size,J gene,D gene,V gene,CDR3 DNA,CDR3 protein
many,TRBJ2-5,TRBD1,TRBV6-5,TGTGCCAGCAGTTACTATCGGACAGGGACAGTAGAGACCCAGTACTTC,CASSYYRTGTVETQYF
-,TRBJ2-7,-,TRBV24-1,TGTGCCACCAGTGATCGCACCTCTTTGTCCAGGCACGGGCAGTACTTC,CATSDRTSLSRHGQYF
-,TRBJ1-1,-,TRBV4-3,TGCGCCAGCAGCCAAGATTTGGTAATGAACACTGAAGCTTTCTTT,CASSQDLVMNTEAFF
few,TRBJ2-3,TRBD2,TRBV7-9,TGTGCCAGTCCTAGCGGGAGTACGACAGATACGCAGTATTTT,CASPSGSTTDTQYF
-,TRBJ2-5,-,TRBV20-1,TGCAGTGTAGGGGTGGGGCAAGAGACCCAGTACTTC,CSVGVGQETQYF
-,TRBJ1-2,-,TRBV7-9,TGTGCCAGCAGCTCCCTAGGGGAAGGCTACACCTTC,CASSSLGEGYTF
few,TRBJ2-7,-,TRBV7-8,TGTGCCAGCAGCTTAGTAGTCCCGCCCGCATTCTCCTACGAGCAGTACTTC,CASSLVVPPAFSYEQYF
many,TRBJ1-4,-,TRBV20-1,TGCAGTGCTAGAGATATCGGGGGAAAACTGTTTTTT,CSARDIGGKLFF
few,TRBJ2-1,-,TRBV15,TGTGCCACCAGCAGGGAGCAGAGGGAGCAGTTCTTC,CATSREQREQFF
-,TRBJ2-2,TRBD2,TRBV28,TGTGCCAGCAGTTTGTTAGCGGGAGAGAGCACCGGGGAGCTGTTTTTT,CASSLLAGESTGELFF
many,TRBJ1-1,TRBD1,TRBV7-8,TGTGCCAGCAGCTTACGTCACAGGGGGCGCGGGAGTCCTGAAGCTTTCTTT,CASSLRHRGRGSPEAFF
few,TRBJ2-2,TRBD2,TRBV6-1,TGTGCCAGCAGTGAACGGTGGAGCGGGAGTGCCGGGGAGCTGTTTTTT,CASSERWSGSAGELFF
few,TRBJ2-1,-,TRBV24-1,TGTGCCACCGAGAGCGGCCAGGCCAACTACAATGAGCAGTTCTTC,CATESGQANYNEQFF
once,TRBJ1-3,-,TRBV20-1,TGCAGTGCCAAGAAAACCGGGTCCCATGGAAACACCATATATTTT,CSAKKTGSHGNTIYF
once,TRBJ2-7,-,TRBV20-1,TGCAGTGCTAGCGTGGGACACTCCTACGAGCAGTACTTC,CSASVGHSYEQYF
few,TRBJ1-5,-,TRBV20-1,TGCAGTGCCTCGGGGGCCAAAGGCAATCAGCCCCAGCATTTT,CSASGAKGNQPQHF
few,TRBJ2-6,-,TRBV9,TGTGCCAGCAGCGTTGACCTAGTCGGGGCCAACGTCCTGACTTTC,CASSVDLVGANVLTF
-,TRBJ2-7,TRBD2,TRBV29-1,TGCAGCGTCCTACTAGCGGGAGGAGGGAGATACGAGCAGTACTTC,CSVLLAGGGRYEQYF
few,TRBJ2-7,-,TRBV7-2,TGTGCCAGCAGCTCGGAAGGAGAATGTCTCTACGAGCAGTACTTC,CASSSEGECLYEQYF
few,TRBJ1-4,-,TRBV7-9,TGTGCCAGCAGCTTCCTAGGTTCTATTGAAAAACTGTTTTTT,CASSFLGSIEKLFF
-,TRBJ2-4,-,TRBV7-2,TGTGCCAGCAGCTCCTATAGAGCCAAAAACATTCAGTACTTC,CASSSYRAKNIQYF
-,TRBJ1-2,-,TRBV5-1,TGCGCCAGCAGTTCTTCCGGGACGGCTAACTATGGCTACACCTTC,CASSSSGTANYGYTF
many,TRBJ1-2,TRBD1,TRBV11-2,TGTGCCAGCAGACATGTGACAGGGACCTATGGCTACACCTTC,CASRHVTGTYGYTF
many,TRBJ1-5,-,TRBV3-1,TGTGCCAGCAGCCACTCATCCGTCCAGGGGTCCTCAGGGCCCCAGCATTTT,CASSHSSVQGSSGPQHF
-,TRBJ1-2,-,TRBV7-9,TGTGCCAGCAGCTTAGTACCCTATGGCTACACCTTC,CASSLVPYGYTF
many,TRBJ2-7,-,TRBV4-3,TGCGCCAGCAGCCAAGGGCGGGGAAACTCCTACGAGCAGTACTTC,CASSQGRGNSYEQYF
many,TRBJ1-5,TRBD1,TRBV29-1,TGCAGTGCTGGACAGGGCAATCAGCCCCAGCATTTT,CSAGQGNQPQHF
-,TRBJ2-1,TRBD2,TRBV9,TGTGCCAGCAGCGTAGGGGTTCTAGCGGGAGGCTGGCAGTTCTTC,CASSVGVLAGGWQFF
-,TRBJ2-7,TRBD2,TRBV20-1,TGCAGTGCTTCCCCCGGGACTAGCGCCAGGGAGTACGAGCAGTACTTC,CSASPGTSAREYEQYF
many,TRBJ2-7,-,TRBV12-3/TRBV12-4,TGTGCCAGCAGTCCGGGACTCCCAGGGGAGCAGTACTTC,CASSPGLPGEQYF
few,TRBJ2-5,-,TRBV12-3/TRBV12-4,TGTGCCAGCAGTTCGAGGACAGCCCCAGACGGTCACTTC,CASSSRTAPDGHF
-,TRBJ2-2,-,TRBV19,TGTGCCAGTAGCGGCAGCACTTCGAACACCGGGGAGCTGTTTTTT,CASSGSTSNTGELFF
many,TRBJ1-2,-,TRBV20-1,TGCAGTGCAACCGGGACATCCTATGGCTACACCTTC,CSATGTSYGYTF